This T cell receptor (beta chain) comes out of a study of T cell repertoires in cytomegalovirus infection. Overall study context: TCR beta signatures that were public indicated CMV infection and matching HLA type. General study points: Identification of carriers of CMV plus the relevant HLA was achieved through cumulative public TCR beta family frequency. Dominating the ex vivo response were TCR beta clonotypes that were CMV-specific and HLA-C-restricted.

This clonotype was picked up many times. Its antigen is currently unknown. TCRdb called the reads again in MiXCR, with one record for every CDR3 protein. The sample holds approximately 550,000 distinct CDR3 sequences, 15% to 20% seen once. Germline V gene data show CDR1 as MDHEN and CDR2 as SYDVKM. V shed 6 bases and J 3 bases; nucleotides not matched to a gene: 14. The CDR3 is 17 amino acids. The source is a human donor in good health (CMV status not recorded). Some clones in this sample may be carry-over from other donors' samples. The rearrangement uses TRBV28 and TRBJ2-7; 10 bases fit TRBD2. The sequencing input was CD8+ T cells from PBMCs. The CDR3 region has the DNA TGTGCCAGCAGCTTAATCCTAGCGGGAGTCCGAAACTACGAGCAGTACTTC. It encodes CASSLILAGVRNYEQYF.